This entry concerns a single T cell receptor beta chain. Its target is unknown. Donors sampled were nominally healthy, though unrecorded immune exposures were likely. The CDR3 is 16 amino acids. V was shortened by 3 bases and J by 4 bases, with 18 bases between the two germline ends. Germline V gives CDR1 MNHEY, CDR2 SMNVEV (reference sequence). This PCR relied on a set of 60 Vbeta primers and 13 Jbeta primers. Sequencing used immunoSEQ multiplex PCR; TCRdb keeps in-frame clones, though not all of them. The sample records roughly 220,000 clones, about 70% being singletons. This record belongs to a study of cytomegalovirus exposure and HLA in healthy donors. Study background: Earlier, some 170 million T cells were analyzed, and some 120 million unique TCR beta sequences were found among them. Study-level findings and limits: Analysis performed later found over 15,000 TCR beta sequences associated with HLA alleles at 0.05 false discovery rate. TCR beta sequences reportedly predicted the HLA-A and HLA-B alleles of most subjects accurately.

This sequence originates from a woman aged 25 to 39 in good health and CMV-seronegative. The chain couples TRBV27 to TRBJ1-2; D remains unclear. The sequenced material came from PBMCs. The CDR3: CASSFLSSRDLYGYTF. The CDR3 DNA follows: TGTGCCAGCAGTTTCCTAAGTAGCAGAGACCTCTATGGCTACACCTTC.